Below are 9 T cell receptor beta chains sequenced from a single sample in a study of monozygotic twins with inflammatory bowel disease. TCRdb reworked the 5' RACE reads into one entry per CDR3 protein, no DNA. The listing records some 330,000 distinct CDR3 sequences. The sample was blood. These receptors all stem from a human donor with ulcerative colitis or Crohn's disease, or a healthy co-twin of an affected twin (not recorded which).

The rearrangement links TRBV4-3 to TRBJ2-1; TCRdb returns TRBD1, unconfirmable since there is no DNA. There are 19 residues in the CDR3. CDR1 LGHNA and CDR2 YSLEER come from the germline V gene. The chain's CDR3 is CASSQDPLVAGETYNEQFF.

The V gene is TRBV14, the J gene TRBJ2-1. Germline V lookup: CDR1 SGHDN, CDR2 FVKESK. The CDR3 is 14 amino acids. CDR3: CASSQRQAYNEQFF.

V and J are TRBV6-5 and TRBJ1-4. The V gene's germline CDR1 is MNHEY and CDR2 SVGAGI. This CDR3 spans 19 amino acids. This CDR3 is CASSYSILSIGGENEKLFF.

The chain carries TRBV27 and TRBJ2-7. The CDR3 is 14 residues long. Germline values: CDR1 MNHEY, CDR2 SMNVEV (reference sequence). This chain's CDR3 is CASSLGSGLYEQYF.

The V gene is TRBV12-3 or TRBV12-4, the J gene TRBJ1-4. This CDR3 spans 15 amino acids. The CDR3 loop reads CASSFLDGYNEKLFF.

J is TRBJ2-1 and V is TRBV7-2; with no DNA, the TCRdb D assignment of TRBD1 cannot be verified. The CDR3 has 14 amino acids. CDR1 and CDR2 from the germline V gene are SGHTA and FQGNSA. The CDR3 loop is CASSLAAGTGEQFF.

This sequence joins TRBV5-1 and TRBJ2-2; checking the TCRdb D call of TRBD1 is not possible without DNA. Germline-derived CDR1 and CDR2 are SGHRS and YFSETQ. The CDR3 totals 15 residues. The CDR3 protein is CASRPLKTDTGELFF.

The chain uses TRBV6-5 and TRBJ2-2; TCRdb indicates TRBD2, and absent DNA this call remains unverified. Germline CDR1 is MNHEY and CDR2 is SVGAGI. CDR3 length: 16 residues. CDR3 sequence reads: CASSYSGTSVAGELFF.

J is TRBJ2-1 and V is TRBV7-8; TCRdb's D call of TRBD1 is untestable without DNA. From germline, CDR1 is SGHVS and CDR2 FQNEAQ. The CDR3 contains 17 residues. CDR3 amino acids: CASSLAGGPTSYNEQFF. The variable domain in full, completed from reference TRBV7-8 and TRBJ2-1, reads GAGVSQSPRYKVAKRGQDVALRCDPISGHVSLFWYQQALGQGPEFLTYFQNEAQLDKSGLPSDRFFAERPEGSVSTLKIQRTQQEDSAVYLCASSLAGGPTSYNEQFFGPGTRLTVL.